This T cell receptor (beta chain) was profiled in a study of technical replicates of blood from a few donors. Germline V gene data show CDR1 as SGDLS and CDR2 as YYNGEE. Between the trimmed V and J ends, which lost 0 bases and 4 bases, there was a span of 11 bases. CDR3 length: 15 amino acids. Sequencing was performed with immunoSEQ multiplex PCR; in TCRdb, only in-frame clones are kept and a portion is missing. The top ten clones hold around 0.21% of a sample with 99,000 or so clones, 95% of them seen once. This TCR derives from a human donor in good health. The chain carries TRBV9 and TRBJ2-1, with D perhaps TRBD2 (5 bases). Sequenced input: T cells isolated from PBMCs. CDR3 bases: TGTGCCAGCAGCGTAGTGGGTACTAGATACAATGAGCAGTTCTTC. This translates into CASSVVGTRYNEQFF.